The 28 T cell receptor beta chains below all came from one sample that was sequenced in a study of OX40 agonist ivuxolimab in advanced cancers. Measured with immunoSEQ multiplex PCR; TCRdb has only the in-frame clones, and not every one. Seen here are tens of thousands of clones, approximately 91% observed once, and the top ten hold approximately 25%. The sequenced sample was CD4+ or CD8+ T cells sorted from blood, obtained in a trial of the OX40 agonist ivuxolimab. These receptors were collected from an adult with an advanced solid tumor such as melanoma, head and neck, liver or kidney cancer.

As DNA, the CDR3 is TGCGCCAGCAGTGCGCCAACCGGGGAGCTGTTTTTT. Its translation: CASSAPTGELFF. This rearrangement joins TRBV10-1 to TRBJ2-2; D unclear. V was clipped by 4 bases and J by 5 bases, with 5 bases between them. The CDR3 contains 12 residues. Per germline, CDR1 WNHNN and CDR2 SYGVQD (reference sequence).

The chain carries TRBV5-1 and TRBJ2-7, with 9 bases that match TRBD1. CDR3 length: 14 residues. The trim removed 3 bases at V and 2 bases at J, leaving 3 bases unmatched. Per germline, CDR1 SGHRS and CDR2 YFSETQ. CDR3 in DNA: TGCGCCAGCAGCTGGGGACAGGGTCCCTACGAGCAGTACTTC. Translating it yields CASSWGQGPYEQYF.

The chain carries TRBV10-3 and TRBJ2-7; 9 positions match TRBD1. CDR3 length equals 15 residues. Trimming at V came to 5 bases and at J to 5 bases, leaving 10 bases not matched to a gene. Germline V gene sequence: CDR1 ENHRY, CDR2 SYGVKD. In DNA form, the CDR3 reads TGTGCCATCAGTACCGGGACAGGGTTGAGGAACGAGCAGTACTTC. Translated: CAISTGTGLRNEQYF.

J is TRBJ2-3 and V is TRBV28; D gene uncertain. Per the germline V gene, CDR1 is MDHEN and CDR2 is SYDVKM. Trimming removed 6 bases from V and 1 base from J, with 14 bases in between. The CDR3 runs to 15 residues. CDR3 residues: CASRSDVGGTDTQYF. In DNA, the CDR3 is TGTGCCAGCAGGTCGGATGTAGGCGGCACAGATACGCAGTATTTT.

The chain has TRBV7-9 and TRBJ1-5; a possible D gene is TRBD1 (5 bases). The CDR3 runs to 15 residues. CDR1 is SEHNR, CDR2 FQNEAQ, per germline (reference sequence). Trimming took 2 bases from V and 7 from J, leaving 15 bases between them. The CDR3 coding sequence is TGTGCCAGCAGCTTATCGGGGCAGGGCGCCCAGCCCCAGCATTTT. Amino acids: CASSLSGQGAQPQHF.

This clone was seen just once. In nucleotides, the CDR3 is TGTGCCAGCAGTTTTGGACGAGACTACGAGCAGTACTTC. Its protein is CASSFGRDYEQYF. This chain joins TRBV27 and TRBJ2-7; D is unresolved. Germline lookup yields CDR1 MNHEY and CDR2 SMNVEV (reference sequence). CDR3 length: 13 amino acids. The V end lost 3 bases, the J end lost 3 bases, and 9 bases lay between the germline ends.

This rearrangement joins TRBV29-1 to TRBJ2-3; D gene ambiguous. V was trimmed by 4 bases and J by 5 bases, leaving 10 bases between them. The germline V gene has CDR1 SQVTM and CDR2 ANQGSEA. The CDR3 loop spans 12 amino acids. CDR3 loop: CSVGTGGDTQYF. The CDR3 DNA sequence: TGCAGCGTTGGGACCGGCGGAGATACGCAGTATTTT.

The CDR3 coding sequence is TGTGCCAGCAGTGATCGGGGACTAGCGGGAGAGGGGCATGAGCAGTTCTTC. It yields the protein CASSDRGLAGEGHEQFF. J is TRBJ2-1 and V is TRBV6-1; 14 bases are shared with TRBD2. Germline V gene data show CDR1 as MNHNS and CDR2 as SASEGT. V was pared by 3 bases and J by 8 bases, with 9 bases of the junction left unmatched. This CDR3 is 17 amino acids long.

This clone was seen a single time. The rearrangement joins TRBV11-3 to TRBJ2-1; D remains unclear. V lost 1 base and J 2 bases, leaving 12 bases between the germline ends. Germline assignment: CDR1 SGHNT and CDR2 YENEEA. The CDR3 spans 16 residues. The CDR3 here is CASSLGPHGPYNEQFF. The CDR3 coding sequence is TGTGCCAGCAGCTTAGGCCCCCATGGGCCCTACAATGAGCAGTTCTTC. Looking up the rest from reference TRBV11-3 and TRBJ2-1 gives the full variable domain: EAGVVQSPRYKIIEKKQPVAFWCNPISGHNTLYWYLQNLGQGPELLIRYENEEAVDDSQLPKDRFSAERLKGVDSTLKIQPAELGDSAVYLCASSLGPHGPYNEQFFGPGTRLTVL.

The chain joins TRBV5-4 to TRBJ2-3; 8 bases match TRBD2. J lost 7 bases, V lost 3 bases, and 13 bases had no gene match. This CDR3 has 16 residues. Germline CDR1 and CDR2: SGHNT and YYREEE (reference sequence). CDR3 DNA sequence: TGTGCCAGCAGCTGGCCGGGACTAGGGGGAGTGAATACGCAGTATTTT. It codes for CASSWPGLGGVNTQYF. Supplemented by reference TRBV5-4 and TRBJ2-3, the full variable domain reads ETGVTQSPTHLIKTRGQQVTLRCSSQSGHNTVSWYQQALGQGPQFIFQYYREEENGRGNFPPRFSGLQFPNYSSELNVNALELDDSALYLCASSWPGLGGVNTQYFGPGTRLTVL.

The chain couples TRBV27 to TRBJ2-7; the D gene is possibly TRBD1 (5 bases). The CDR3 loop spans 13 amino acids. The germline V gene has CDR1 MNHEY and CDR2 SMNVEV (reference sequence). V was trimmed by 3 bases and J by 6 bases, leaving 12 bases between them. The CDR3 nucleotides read TGTGCCAGCAGTTTTTGGCAGGGTGGCGAGCAGTACTTC. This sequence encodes CASSFWQGGEQYF.

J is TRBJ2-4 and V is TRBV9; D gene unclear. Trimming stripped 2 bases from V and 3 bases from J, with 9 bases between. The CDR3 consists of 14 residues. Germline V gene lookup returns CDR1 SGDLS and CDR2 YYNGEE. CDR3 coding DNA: TGTGCCAGCAGCGTGGGGTATGGCAAAAACATTCAGTACTTC. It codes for CASSVGYGKNIQYF.

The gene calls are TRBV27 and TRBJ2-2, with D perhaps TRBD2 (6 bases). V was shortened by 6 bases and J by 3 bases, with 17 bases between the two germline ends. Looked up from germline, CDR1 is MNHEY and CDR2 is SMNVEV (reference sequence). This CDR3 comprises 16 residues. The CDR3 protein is CASSILPGVYTGELFF. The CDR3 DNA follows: TGTGCCAGCAGCATCCTCCCGGGAGTATACACCGGGGAGCTGTTTTTT.

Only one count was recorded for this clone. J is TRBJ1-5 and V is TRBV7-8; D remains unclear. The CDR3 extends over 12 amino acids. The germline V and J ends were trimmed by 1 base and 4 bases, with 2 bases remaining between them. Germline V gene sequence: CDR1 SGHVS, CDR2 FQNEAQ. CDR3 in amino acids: CASSLVNQPQHF. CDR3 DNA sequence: TGTGCCAGCAGCTTAGTAAATCAGCCCCAGCATTTT.

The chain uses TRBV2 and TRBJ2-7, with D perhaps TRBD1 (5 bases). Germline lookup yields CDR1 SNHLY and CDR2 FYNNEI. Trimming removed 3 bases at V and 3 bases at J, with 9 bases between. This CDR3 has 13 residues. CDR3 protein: CASSEGHSYEQYF. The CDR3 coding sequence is TGTGCCAGCAGTGAGGGGCACAGCTACGAGCAGTACTTC.

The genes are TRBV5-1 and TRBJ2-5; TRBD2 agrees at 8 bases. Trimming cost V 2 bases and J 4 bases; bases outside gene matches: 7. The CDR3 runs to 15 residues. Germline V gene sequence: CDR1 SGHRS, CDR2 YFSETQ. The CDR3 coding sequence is TGCGCCAGCAGCTTATCGGGAGGGCCGGGAGAGACCCAGTACTTC. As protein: CASSLSGGPGETQYF.

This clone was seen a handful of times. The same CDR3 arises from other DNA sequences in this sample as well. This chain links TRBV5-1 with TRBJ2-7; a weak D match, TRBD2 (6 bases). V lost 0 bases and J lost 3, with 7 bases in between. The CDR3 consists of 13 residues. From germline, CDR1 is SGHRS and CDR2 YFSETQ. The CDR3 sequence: CASSLDGSYEQYF. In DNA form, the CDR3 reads TGCGCCAGCAGCTTGGACGGGAGCTACGAGCAGTACTTC.

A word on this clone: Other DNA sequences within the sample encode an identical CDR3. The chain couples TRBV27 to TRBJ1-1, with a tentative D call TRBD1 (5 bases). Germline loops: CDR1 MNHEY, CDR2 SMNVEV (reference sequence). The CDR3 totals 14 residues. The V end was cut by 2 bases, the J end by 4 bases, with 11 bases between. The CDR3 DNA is TGTGCCAGCAGTTTACTCGGGACTACCACTGAAGCTTTCTTT. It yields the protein CASSLLGTTTEAFF.

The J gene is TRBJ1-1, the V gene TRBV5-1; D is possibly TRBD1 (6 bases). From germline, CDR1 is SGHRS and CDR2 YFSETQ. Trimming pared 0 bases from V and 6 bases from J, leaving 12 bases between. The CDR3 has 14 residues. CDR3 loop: CASSLEGGMAEAFF. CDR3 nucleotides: TGCGCCAGCAGCTTGGAGGGGGGAATGGCTGAAGCTTTCTTT.

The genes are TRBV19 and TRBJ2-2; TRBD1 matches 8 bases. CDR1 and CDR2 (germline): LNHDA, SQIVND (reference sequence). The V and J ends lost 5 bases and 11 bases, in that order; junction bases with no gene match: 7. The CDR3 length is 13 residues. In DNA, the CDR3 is TGTGCCAGTAGTGTAATGACAGGGGTAGAGCTGTTTTTT. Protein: CASSVMTGVELFF.

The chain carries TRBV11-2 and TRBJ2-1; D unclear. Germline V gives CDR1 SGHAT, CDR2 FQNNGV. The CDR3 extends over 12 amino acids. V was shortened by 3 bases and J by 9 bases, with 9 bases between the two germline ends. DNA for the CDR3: TGTGCCAGCAGCTTTGGCTTTTCTGAGCAGTTCTTC. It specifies CASSFGFSEQFF.

Here the CDR3 DNA reads TGTGCCAGCATTGACAGGGGCCGGGGAGAGACCCAGTACTTC. Its protein product is CASIDRGRGETQYF. The rearrangement uses TRBV6-5 and TRBJ2-5; 8 bases fit TRBD1. CDR1 MNHEY and CDR2 SVGAGI come from the germline V gene. The CDR3 totals 14 residues. Trimming removed 7 bases from V and 4 bases from J; junction bases left unmatched: 8.

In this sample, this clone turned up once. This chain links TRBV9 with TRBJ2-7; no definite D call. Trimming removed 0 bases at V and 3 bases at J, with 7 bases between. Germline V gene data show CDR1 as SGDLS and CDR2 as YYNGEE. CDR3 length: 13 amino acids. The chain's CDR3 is CASSVDGDYEQYF. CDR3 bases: TGTGCCAGCAGCGTAGATGGGGACTACGAGCAGTACTTC.

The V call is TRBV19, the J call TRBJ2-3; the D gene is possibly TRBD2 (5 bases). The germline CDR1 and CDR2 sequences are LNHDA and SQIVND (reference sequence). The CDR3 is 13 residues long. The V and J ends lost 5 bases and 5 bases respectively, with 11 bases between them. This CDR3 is CASSLANRDTQYF. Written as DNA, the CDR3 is TGTGCCAGTAGTTTAGCGAATCGAGATACGCAGTATTTT.

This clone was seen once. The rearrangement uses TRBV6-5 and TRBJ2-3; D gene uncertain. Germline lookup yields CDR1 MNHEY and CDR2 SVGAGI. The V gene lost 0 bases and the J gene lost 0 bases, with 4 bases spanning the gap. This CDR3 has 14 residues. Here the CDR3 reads CASSYSSSTDTQYF. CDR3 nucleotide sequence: TGTGCCAGCAGTTACTCTTCCAGCACAGATACGCAGTATTTT.

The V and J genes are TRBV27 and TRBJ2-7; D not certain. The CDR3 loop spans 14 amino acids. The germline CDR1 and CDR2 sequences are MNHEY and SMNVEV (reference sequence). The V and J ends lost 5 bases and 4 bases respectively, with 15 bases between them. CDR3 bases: TGTGCCAGCAGTCTTAGGACCTCAGAATACGAGCAGTACTTC. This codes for CASSLRTSEYEQYF.

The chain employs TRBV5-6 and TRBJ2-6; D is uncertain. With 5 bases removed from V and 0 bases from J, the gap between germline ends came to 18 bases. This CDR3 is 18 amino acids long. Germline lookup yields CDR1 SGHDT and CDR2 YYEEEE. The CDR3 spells CASRSLRASLSGANVLTF. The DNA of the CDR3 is TGTGCCAGCAGGTCCCTCCGGGCATCTCTCTCTGGGGCCAACGTCCTGACTTTC.

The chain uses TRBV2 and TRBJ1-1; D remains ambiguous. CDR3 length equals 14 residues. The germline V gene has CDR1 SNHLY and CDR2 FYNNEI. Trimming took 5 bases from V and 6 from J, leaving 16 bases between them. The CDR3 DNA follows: TGTGCCAGCAGTCAGGCCAGCCTTCACCCTGAAGCTTTCTTT. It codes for CASSQASLHPEAFF. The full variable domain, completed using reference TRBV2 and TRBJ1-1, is EPEVTQTPSHQVTQMGQEVILRCVPISNHLYFYWYRQILGQKVEFLVSFYNNEISEKSEIFDDQFSVERPDGSNFTLKIRSTKLEDSAMYFCASSQASLHPEAFFGQGTRLTVV.